This T cell receptor (beta chain) derives from a study of shared clonotypes between healthy human individuals. This clone was counted between two and nine times. What it binds is unknown. Findings of the study overall: Researchers found naive subsets generally carried larger estimated richness than memory subsets. Rarefaction showed sorted-subset sequencing was incomplete despite large depth. When naive CD4 clonotypes were compared across several donors, 4% to 6.5% were shared.

Positively selected for CCR7, the CD45RO-negative cells used as naive CD8 cells excluded terminally differentiated effector memory CD45RA+ cells. Caucasian adults living in Nashville, Tennessee, provided all samples. Some clones are missing from TCRdb's copy, which holds only in-frame ones; the method was immunoSEQ multiplex PCR. The table shows 500,000 to 700,000 clones, with 95% occurring only once. The germline CDR1 and CDR2 sequences are GTSNPN and SVGIG (reference sequence). The CDR3 consists of 14 residues. V gave up 5 bases and J gave up 1 base; unmatched junction bases: 7. The sequencing input was naive CD8+ T cells sorted from blood. The chain carries TRBV30 and TRBJ2-7; TRBD2 aligns across 8 bases. This clonotype originated in a woman in her twenties or thirties in good health. The CDR3: CAWGSGSGSYEQYF. For the CDR3, the DNA is TGTGCCTGGGGGAGCGGGAGCGGGTCCTACGAGCAGTACTTC.